This passage covers 27 T cell receptor beta chains from one sample sequenced in a study of shared clonotypes between healthy human individuals. The table came from immunoSEQ multiplex PCR; TCRdb's copy has only in-frame clones and leaves some out. The sample gives approximately 640,000 clones, approximately 79% of which show up once; 1.8% is in the top ten. The sample consisted of memory CD4+ T cells sorted from blood. Subset defined: CD45RA-negative fraction. These TCRs come from a woman in her twenties or thirties in good health.

This clone was seen a few times. V and J are TRBV23-1 and TRBJ2-7, with D perhaps matching TRBD2 (5 bases). TRBV23-1 is marked as an open reading frame, function uncertain. V lost 2 bases to trimming and J lost 0 bases, with 14 bases between them. The CDR3 spans 16 residues. This CDR3 reads CASSQPLAGSSYEQYF. CDR3 sequence (DNA): TGCGCCAGCAGTCAACCCCTGGCGGGTTCCTCCTACGAGCAGTACTTC.

As regards this clone: Additional DNA sequences in this sample encode the identical CDR3. The gene calls are TRBV5-1 and TRBJ2-2, with D unclear. Germline V gene sequence: CDR1 SGHRS, CDR2 YFSETQ. The CDR3 runs 14 residues. The V and J ends lost 0 bases and 2 bases respectively, with 5 bases between them. Here the CDR3 reads CASSLDSNTGELFF. CDR3 DNA sequence: TGCGCCAGCAGCTTGGACTCTAACACCGGGGAGCTGTTTTTT.

V usage is TRBV18 and J usage is TRBJ2-1; 8 bases fit TRBD1. With V trimmed by 1 base and J by 0 bases, 11 bases remained unmatched. Germline CDR1 KGHSH, CDR2 LQKENI. The CDR3 is 19 residues long. DNA of the CDR3: TGTGCCAGCTCACCACGATCGACAGGGGACACTACCTCCTACAATGAGCAGTTCTTC. Translating it yields CASSPRSTGDTTSYNEQFF.

This chain joins TRBV5-5 and TRBJ2-7; a possible D gene is TRBD1 (6 bases). From germline, CDR1 is SGHKS and CDR2 YYEKEE (reference sequence). CDR3 length: 15 amino acids. V was clipped by 4 bases and J by 0 bases, with 14 bases between them. CDR3 amino acids: CASSTGQPYSYEQYF. The CDR3 nucleotides read TGTGCCAGCAGCACGGGACAACCCTACTCCTACGAGCAGTACTTC.

The DNA for the CDR3 is TGTGCCAGCAGCTTGGTGACTAGCTGGTACCAAGAGACCCAGTACTTC. Translated: CASSLVTSWYQETQYF. The rearrangement joins TRBV11-2 to TRBJ2-5, with 7 bases aligning to TRBD2. The germline V gene encodes CDR1 SGHAT and CDR2 FQNNGV. The V segment lost 3 bases and the J segment 0 bases; nucleotides outside the gene matches: 7. The CDR3 spans 16 residues.

This clone was detected once. CDR3 amino acids: CASSNLAGGNEQFF. The CDR3, as DNA: TGTGCCAGCAGCAACTTAGCGGGAGGAAATGAGCAGTTCTTC. V usage is TRBV27 and J usage is TRBJ2-1; TRBD2 matches at 10 bases. The CDR3 is 14 amino acids. CDR1 and CDR2 from the germline V gene are MNHEY and SMNVEV (reference sequence). V shed 6 bases, J shed 7 bases, and the junction held 6 bases outside the gene matches.

J is TRBJ2-1 and V is TRBV11-2; the match to TRBD2 covers 8 bases. This CDR3 is 15 amino acids long. V was clipped by 5 bases and J by 10 bases; unmatched bases: 13. The germline gives CDR1 SGHAT, CDR2 FQNNGV. CDR3 sequence: CASSPRLARLSEQFF. DNA for the CDR3: TGTGCCAGCAGCCCAAGACTAGCGAGGTTAAGCGAGCAGTTCTTC.

The chain combines TRBV30 with TRBJ2-3; D unclear. This CDR3 has 14 residues. V lost 1 base to trimming and J lost 4 bases, with 12 bases between them. Germline CDR1 is GTSNPN and CDR2 is SVGIG (reference sequence). The CDR3 bases are TGTGCCTGGAGTGGGTCCTTGGAAGCAGATACGCAGTATTTT. Amino acids: CAWSGSLEADTQYF. Drawing the rest from reference TRBV30 and TRBJ2-3, the complete variable domain is SQTIHQWPATLVQPVGSPLSLECTVEGTSNPNLYWYRQAAGRGLQLLFYSVGIGQISSEVPQNLSASRPQDRQFILSSKKLLLSDSGFYLCAWSGSLEADTQYFGPGTRLTVL.

This chain connects TRBV7-2 to TRBJ2-7, with D perhaps given as TRBD1 or TRBD2 (5 bases each). Germline CDR1 reads SGHTA; CDR2 reads FQGNSA. The CDR3 runs to 14 residues. V gave up 1 base and J gave up 6 bases, with 13 bases separating them. CDR3 region: CASSLVGSGTEQYF. In nucleotides, the CDR3 is TGTGCCAGCAGCTTAGTCGGTTCGGGGACCGAGCAGTACTTC.

The J gene is TRBJ2-1, the V gene TRBV11-2, with TRBD2 as a possible D gene (5 bases). Trimming shortened V by 2 bases and J by 13 bases, and 15 bases separated the two germline ends. Per germline, CDR1 SGHAT and CDR2 FQNNGV. The length of the CDR3 is 13 residues. CDR3 bases: TGTGCCAGCAGCTTAACCACTAGTCCCGGCCAGTTCTTC. Residues: CASSLTTSPGQFF.

The rearrangement links TRBV30 to TRBJ2-7, with unresolved D. CDR1 and CDR2 (germline): GTSNPN, SVGIG (reference sequence). V was trimmed by 2 bases and J by 6 bases, leaving 11 bases between them. The CDR3 spans 12 residues. CDR3 sequence (DNA): TGTGCCTGGAGTCGGTACTCCGTCGAGCAGTACTTC. As protein: CAWSRYSVEQYF. The whole variable domain, filled in from reference TRBV30 and TRBJ2-7, reads SQTIHQWPATLVQPVGSPLSLECTVEGTSNPNLYWYRQAAGRGLQLLFYSVGIGQISSEVPQNLSASRPQDRQFILSSKKLLLSDSGFYLCAWSRYSVEQYFGPGTRLTVT.

Turning to this clone: This sequence may be a read error, since a much larger clone differs from it by one base. V gene TRBV5-5 combines with J gene TRBJ2-3, with unresolved D. V was clipped by 2 bases and J by 6 bases, with 4 bases between them. The length of the CDR3 is 11 residues. Germline loops: CDR1 SGHKS, CDR2 YYEKEE (reference sequence). The CDR3: CASSLGDTQYF. The CDR3 bases are TGTGCCAGCAGCTTAGGGGATACGCAGTATTTT.

This chain links TRBV10-1 with TRBJ1-1; D perhaps matches TRBD1 (6 bases). V was trimmed by 3 bases and J by 8 bases, leaving 10 bases between them. CDR1 WNHNN and CDR2 SYGVQD come from the germline V gene (reference sequence). CDR3 length equals 12 residues. CDR3 bases: TGCGCCAGCAGTGACCCGGACAGAGAAGCTTTCTTT. The encoded protein is CASSDPDREAFF.

This chain joins TRBV5-4 and TRBJ2-2; D uncertain. With 4 bases removed from V and 0 bases from J, the gap between germline ends came to 16 bases. This CDR3 spans 17 amino acids. Looked up from germline, CDR1 is SGHNT and CDR2 is YYREEE (reference sequence). The CDR3 DNA is TGTGCCAGCAGCCCCGACACATTAAGGGCGAACACCGGGGAGCTGTTTTTT. Protein sequence: CASSPDTLRANTGELFF.

The chain is built from TRBV28 and TRBJ2-7, with 7 positions matching TRBD2. After removal of 2 bases from V and 3 bases from J, the junction contained 16 bases not matched to a gene. The CDR3 totals 18 residues. Looked up from germline, CDR1 is MDHEN and CDR2 is SYDVKM. The CDR3 is CASSLIGSELARYYEQYF. The CDR3 bases are TGTGCCAGCAGTTTAATTGGGTCCGAACTAGCGCGTTACTACGAGCAGTACTTC.

The V call is TRBV30, the J call TRBJ1-5; D remains unclear. This CDR3 is built from 14 residues. Germline V gives CDR1 GTSNPN, CDR2 SVGIG (reference sequence). V was cut by 0 bases and J by 3 bases, with 9 bases left in between. The CDR3 spells CAWSVRVSNQPQHF. CDR3 in DNA: TGTGCCTGGAGTGTACGCGTCTCCAATCAGCCCCAGCATTTT. The full variable domain, completed using reference TRBV30 and TRBJ1-5, is SQTIHQWPATLVQPVGSPLSLECTVEGTSNPNLYWYRQAAGRGLQLLFYSVGIGQISSEVPQNLSASRPQDRQFILSSKKLLLSDSGFYLCAWSVRVSNQPQHFGDGTRLSIL.

Concerning this clone: The sample contains more than one DNA sequence encoding this CDR3. Written as DNA, the CDR3 is TGTGCCATCAGTTTGGCGGAGACCTACGAGCAGTACTTC. The encoded protein is CAISLAETYEQYF. The chain combines TRBV10-3 with TRBJ2-7; D call uncertain. Trimming shortened V by 5 bases and J by 2 bases, and 10 bases separated the two germline ends. CDR3 size: 13 residues. CDR1 is ENHRY, CDR2 SYGVKD, per germline.

This clone was counted between two and nine times. This chain joins TRBV5-1 and TRBJ1-3, with D possibly TRBD1 on 5 matching bases. CDR1 is SGHRS and CDR2 is YFSETQ in the germline V gene. The length of the CDR3 is 14 residues. Deletions cut 5 bases from V and 3 bases from J, with 12 bases between. CDR3 in amino acids: CASRAGTNGNTIYF. CDR3 coding DNA: TGCGCCAGCAGGGCCGGGACTAATGGAAACACCATATATTTT.

Remarks on this clone: Only one base separates this from a far larger clonotype, so it likely reflects a read error. CDR3: CTSSRSLAGLQETQYF. The CDR3 region has the DNA TGTACCAGCAGCAGATCACTAGCGGGATTACAAGAGACCCAGTACTTC. This chain joins TRBV7-9 and TRBJ2-5; 10 nucleotides match TRBD2. The CDR3 sequence is 16 residues long. Germline V lookup: CDR1 SEHNR, CDR2 FQNEAQ (reference sequence).

The V gene is TRBV7-9, the J gene TRBJ2-5, with D possibly TRBD1 on 5 matching bases. CDR1 is SEHNR, CDR2 FQNEAQ, per germline (reference sequence). The CDR3 covers 14 residues. Trimming took 7 bases from V and 1 from J, leaving 13 bases between them. The CDR3 nucleotides are TGTGCCAGCACGCAGGGAATACGCCAAGAGACCCAGTACTTC. Protein product: CASTQGIRQETQYF.

V and J are TRBV28 and TRBJ2-5; D not resolved. Germline CDR1 MDHEN, CDR2 SYDVKM. The CDR3 contains 12 residues. V gave up 3 bases and J gave up 7 bases, with 9 bases separating them. In DNA form, the CDR3 reads TGTGCCAGCAGTTTGGGATTAGGGACCCAGTACTTC. Its protein product is CASSLGLGTQYF. Variable domain in full (rest from reference TRBV28 and TRBJ2-5): DVKVTQSSRYLVKRTGEKVFLECVQDMDHENMFWYRQDPGLGLRLIYFSYDVKMKEKGDIPEGYSVSREKKERFSLILESASTNQTSMYLCASSLGLGTQYFGPGTRLLVL.

V is TRBV7-8 and J is TRBJ2-5; 9 bases are shared with TRBD1. This CDR3 spans 14 amino acids. V lost 5 bases and J lost 5; bases outside the gene matches: 6. Germline CDR1 and CDR2: SGHVS and FQNEAQ. CDR3 sequence reads: CASSGGTGRETQYF. In DNA form, the CDR3 reads TGTGCCAGCAGCGGCGGGACAGGGAGGGAGACCCAGTACTTC.

The rearrangement links TRBV28 to TRBJ2-7; 13 bases line up with TRBD2. This CDR3 region has 14 residues. V was clipped by 8 bases and J by 7 bases; unmatched bases: 8. Germline V gene sequence: CDR1 MDHEN, CDR2 SYDVKM. The CDR3 region has the DNA TGTGCCAGCGGGACTAGCGGGAAAGGGGGTGAGCAGTACTTC. Protein: CASGTSGKGGEQYF.

Written as DNA, the CDR3 is TGTGCCAGTCTGGGGGAAATGAACACTGAAGCTTTCTTT. It codes for CASLGEMNTEAFF. The V call is TRBV2, the J call TRBJ1-1; TRBD1 is a possible D gene (5 bases). Germline V CDR1 and CDR2: SNHLY, FYNNEI. The CDR3 has 13 residues. Trimming took 9 bases from V and 0 from J, leaving 11 bases between them. Full variable domain (missing parts from reference TRBV2 and TRBJ1-1): EPEVTQTPSHQVTQMGQEVILRCVPISNHLYFYWYRQILGQKVEFLVSFYNNEISEKSEIFDDQFSVERPDGSNFTLKIRSTKLEDSAMYFCASLGEMNTEAFFGQGTRLTVV.

The V gene is TRBV19, the J gene TRBJ2-1; 8 bases are shared with TRBD1. V dropped 9 bases and J dropped 7; count of bases not matched to a gene: 8. Per germline, CDR1 LNHDA and CDR2 SQIVND (reference sequence). The CDR3 is 13 residues long. The chain's CDR3 is CASEDRVRNEQFF. The CDR3 DNA is TGTGCCAGCGAGGACAGGGTTAGGAATGAGCAGTTCTTC.

Concerning this clone itself: The same CDR3 can be traced to other DNA sequences in this sample. This chain connects TRBV18 to TRBJ2-7, with 10 bases identical to TRBD1. The CDR3 has 18 residues. J lost 1 base, V lost 1 base, and 10 bases had no gene match. Looked up from germline, CDR1 is KGHSH and CDR2 is LQKENI. The CDR3 region has the DNA TGTGCCAGCTCACCACTCTCGACAGGGGGCGAATTATCCTACGAGCAGTACTTC. The encoded protein is CASSPLSTGGELSYEQYF.

The chain uses TRBV5-1 and TRBJ2-1, with 9 bases matching TRBD1. The ends lost 3 bases at V and 8 bases at J; junction bases unmatched: 6. The germline V gene has CDR1 SGHRS and CDR2 YFSETQ. This CDR3 contains 14 residues. The CDR3 region is CASSYTGQGYEQFF. The CDR3 bases are TGCGCCAGCAGCTACACGGGACAGGGCTATGAGCAGTTCTTC.